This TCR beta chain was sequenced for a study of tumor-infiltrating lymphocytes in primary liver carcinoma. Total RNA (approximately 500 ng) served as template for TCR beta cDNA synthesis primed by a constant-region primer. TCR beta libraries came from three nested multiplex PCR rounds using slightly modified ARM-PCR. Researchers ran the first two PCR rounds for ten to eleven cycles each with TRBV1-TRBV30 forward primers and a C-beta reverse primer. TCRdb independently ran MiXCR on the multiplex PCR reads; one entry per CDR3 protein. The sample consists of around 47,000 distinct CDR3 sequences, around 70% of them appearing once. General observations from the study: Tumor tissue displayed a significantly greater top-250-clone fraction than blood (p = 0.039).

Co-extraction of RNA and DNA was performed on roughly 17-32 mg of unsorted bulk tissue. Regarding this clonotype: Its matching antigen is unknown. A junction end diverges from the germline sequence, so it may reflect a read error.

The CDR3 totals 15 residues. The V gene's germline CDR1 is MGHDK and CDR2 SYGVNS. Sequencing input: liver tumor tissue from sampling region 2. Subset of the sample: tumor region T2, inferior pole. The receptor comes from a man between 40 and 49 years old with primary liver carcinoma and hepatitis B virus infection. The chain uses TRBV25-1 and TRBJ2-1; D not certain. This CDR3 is CARSESGKTYNEQFF. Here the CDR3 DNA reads TGTGCCAGAAGTGAGTCAGGCAAAACCTACAATGAGCAGTTCTTC. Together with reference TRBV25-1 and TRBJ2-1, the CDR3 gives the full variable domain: EADIYQTPRYLVIGTGKKITLECSQTMGHDKMYWYQQDPGMELHLIHYSYGVNSTEKGDLSSESTVSRIRTEHFPLTLESARPSHTSQYLCARSESGKTYNEQFFGPGTRLTVL.